This T cell receptor (beta chain) derives from a study of shared clonotypes between healthy human individuals. General study results and limits: Roughly 4.6% of naive CD4 clonotypes were common to a few donors.

This clone was detected a few times. The antigen is undetermined. This table comes from immunoSEQ multiplex PCR, and its TCRdb copy is limited to in-frame clones, with some not included. This sample has about 680,000 clones, with 72% found just once. V dropped 6 bases and J dropped 3 bases, with 9 bases sitting between them. CDR3 length: 12 residues. CDR1 is KGHSH and CDR2 is LQKENI in the germline V gene. Both subsets, CD45RA+ naive and CD45RA-negative memory, were split from the CD4+ cells. This chain links TRBV18 with TRBJ2-7; D is ambiguous. Sequenced input: memory CD4+ T cells sorted from blood. Subset meaning: CD45RA-negative fraction. The receptor was derived from a woman aged 25 to 39 in good health. CDR3 nucleotide sequence: TGTGCCAGCTCTTCCACGGTCTACGAGCAGTACTTC. It is translated as CASSSTVYEQYF.